This passage covers 23 T cell receptor beta chains from one sample sequenced in a study of identical twins. TCRdb called the 5' RACE reads again in MiXCR, with one record for every CDR3 protein. Of some 570,000 distinct CDR3 sequences listed, more than 20% are singletons. This sample also appeared in a second study, on yellow fever vaccine responses in identical twins.

The sequencing sample was made of CD4+ T cells sorted from blood. The receptors come from a woman between 18 and 29 years old in good health.

This chain joins TRBV20-1 and TRBJ1-5; D unclear. Between the trimmed V and J ends, which lost 3 bases and 4 bases, there was a span of 13 bases. Germline CDR1 DFQATT, CDR2 SNEGSKA (reference sequence). The CDR3 has 14 residues. In nucleotides, the CDR3 is TGCAGTGCTAGGAGGGAGGTTGGGAATCAGCCCCAGCATTTT. Its protein is CSARREVGNQPQHF.

This clonotype has ten or more counts. The chain recombines TRBV7-8 with TRBJ2-1; D possibly corresponds to TRBD1 (6 bases). V was clipped by 2 bases and J by 3 bases, with 14 bases between them. Germline V gives CDR1 SGHVS, CDR2 FQNEAQ. This CDR3 is built from 16 residues. This CDR3 reads CASSLQGSGYYNEQFF. The CDR3 DNA is TGTGCCAGCAGCTTACAGGGGTCAGGGTACTACAATGAGCAGTTCTTC.

The chain uses TRBV29-1 and TRBJ2-7; TRBD2 is a possible D gene (7 bases). The CDR3 covers 14 residues. Per the germline V gene, CDR1 is SQVTM and CDR2 is ANQGSEA. Trimming removed 4 bases at V and 4 bases at J, with 17 bases between. The CDR3 loop reads CSVVLGGGLYEQYF. The CDR3 DNA follows: TGCAGCGTTGTTCTGGGCGGGGGCCTTTACGAGCAGTACTTC.

The table lists this clonotype with a few counts. The gene calls are TRBV7-3 and TRBJ2-7, with D perhaps assigned TRBD1 or TRBD2 (6 bases each). The CDR3 has 16 residues. V was shortened by 1 base and J by 6 bases, with 19 bases between the two germline ends. Germline CDR1 is SGHTA and CDR2 is FQGTGA. Here the CDR3 DNA reads TGTGCCAGCAGCTTAAATCCGGGGGACACATCATCCGAGCAGTACTTC. It specifies CASSLNPGDTSSEQYF.

The chain employs TRBV12-3 or TRBV12-4 and TRBJ2-7; TRBD1 matches at 7 bases. The CDR3 covers 17 residues. The J segment lost 2 bases and the V segment lost 1 base, leaving 11 bases of the junction unmatched. CDR3 sequence: CASSLGGQGETTYEQYF. The CDR3 nucleotides read TGTGCCAGCAGTTTAGGCGGGCAGGGGGAAACCACCTACGAGCAGTACTTC.

In its sample, this clonotype was seen many times. This sequence joins TRBV5-1 and TRBJ1-2; no clear D. V lost 1 base and J lost 0, with 7 bases in between. The V gene's germline CDR1 is SGHRS and CDR2 YFSETQ. This CDR3 is 14 amino acids long. CDR3 residues: CASSLSAANYGYTF. The CDR3 region has the DNA TGCGCCAGCAGCTTGTCGGCAGCTAACTATGGCTACACCTTC.

This clonotype was seen a handful of times. The chain couples TRBV7-2 to TRBJ2-7; D gene unclear. Trimming removed 3 bases from V and 6 bases from J, with 9 bases in between. CDR1 is SGHTA and CDR2 is FQGNSA in the germline V gene. The CDR3 contains 12 residues. The CDR3 sequence: CASSFRQGEQYF. For the CDR3, the DNA is TGTGCCAGCAGCTTTCGGCAAGGCGAGCAGTACTTC.

The V call is TRBV7-9, the J call TRBJ2-7; D is ambiguous. V lost 1 base, J lost 2 bases, and 6 bases lay in between. This CDR3 spans 13 amino acids. From germline, CDR1 is SEHNR and CDR2 FQNEAQ (reference sequence). The CDR3 loop is CASSLDRTYEQYV. The CDR3 nucleotides read TGTGCCAGCAGCTTAGATAGAACCTACGAGCAGTACGTC.

V is TRBV6-1 and J is TRBJ2-3, with a possible D match to TRBD1 (6 bases). The germline V and J ends were trimmed by 6 bases and 4 bases, with 14 bases remaining between them. This CDR3 contains 14 residues. Per germline, CDR1 MNHNS and CDR2 SASEGT. The CDR3 nucleotides are TGTGCCAGCAGACCACAGGGAATCGCAGATACGCAGTATTTT. This translates into CASRPQGIADTQYF.

This chain connects TRBV6-5 to TRBJ2-7; D is perhaps TRBD1 (6 bases). Germline V lookup: CDR1 MNHEY, CDR2 SVGAGI. Deletions cut 2 bases from V and 6 bases from J, with 26 bases between. CDR3 length: 18 residues. The CDR3 DNA sequence: TGTGCCAGCAGTTACCCAAGCTTTTTACCGGGACACCTTGGCGAGCAGTACGTC. This encodes CASSYPSFLPGHLGEQYV.

V is TRBV19 and J is TRBJ2-4; no clear D. Germline loops: CDR1 LNHDA, CDR2 SQIVND (reference sequence). The CDR3 totals 14 residues. V lost 6 bases and J lost 5, with 14 bases in between. In DNA form, the CDR3 reads TGTGCCAGTAGCCCAGAGGCAGTACAAAACATTCAGTACTTC. This encodes CASSPEAVQNIQYF.

The table lists this clonotype with a few counts. The genes are TRBV6-5 and TRBJ1-6; no clear D gene. The CDR3 sequence is 17 residues long. From germline, CDR1 is MNHEY and CDR2 SVGAGI. Trimming pared 0 bases from V and 10 bases from J, leaving 19 bases between. CDR3 DNA: TGTGCCAGCAGTTACTCGTTTGTGGCAGCATCTCAGTCACCCCTCCACTTT. Amino acids: CASSYSFVAASQSPLHF.

The V call is TRBV3-1, the J call TRBJ1-6; TRBD1 is a possible D gene (5 bases). V lost 8 bases and J 7 bases, leaving 9 bases between the germline ends. CDR3 length: 12 residues. Germline V lookup: CDR1 LGHDT, CDR2 YNNKEL (reference sequence). CDR3 loop: CASGRGNSPLHF. The CDR3 DNA sequence: TGTGCCAGCGGGCGGGGGAATTCACCCCTCCACTTT.

On this clonotype: The junction does not match germline at one end; this may be a read error. The chain combines TRBV12-3 or TRBV12-4 with TRBJ2-5; D gene uncertain. This CDR3 contains 8 residues. The CDR3: CASSLYDF. Here the CDR3 DNA reads TGTGCCAGCAGTTTATACGACTTC.

This clonotype was observed a handful of times. The DNA of the CDR3 is TGCGCCAGCAGCCAAGTACCAGGACAGGGATCCTACGAGCAGTACGTC. This codes for CASSQVPGQGSYEQYV. The genes are TRBV4-1 and TRBJ2-7; 8 bases agree with TRBD1. Looked up from germline, CDR1 is MGHRA and CDR2 is YSYEKL. This CDR3 region has 16 residues. V lost 1 base and J lost 1; bases outside the gene matches: 6.

This clonotype was counted between two and nine times. The chain links TRBV20-1 to TRBJ2-2; D unclear. There are 14 residues in the CDR3. CDR1 DFQATT and CDR2 SNEGSKA come from the germline V gene (reference sequence). V was shortened by 6 bases and J by 0 bases, with 11 bases between the two germline ends. CDR3 in amino acids: CSAGQRPNTGELFF. Written as DNA, the CDR3 is TGCAGTGCAGGCCAGCGACCGAACACCGGGGAGCTGTTTTTT.

This chain joins TRBV4-2 and TRBJ1-3; D uncertain. The CDR3 contains 16 residues. CDR1 and CDR2 (germline): LGHNA, YNFKEQ. Trimming stripped 3 bases from V and 0 bases from J, with 12 bases between. The CDR3 nucleotides read TGTGCCAGCAGCCAGGCAAACGCGCTCTCTGGAAACACCATATATTTT. It specifies CASSQANALSGNTIYF.

This clonotype was seen repeatedly, ten times or more. The chain recombines TRBV5-1 with TRBJ1-2; no clear D gene. This CDR3 has 13 amino acids. Deletions cut 0 bases from V and 0 bases from J, with 3 bases between. The germline V gene encodes CDR1 SGHRS and CDR2 YFSETQ. CDR3 amino acids: CASSLATNYGYTF. The CDR3 bases are TGCGCCAGCAGCTTGGCTACTAACTATGGCTACACCTTC.

There are a few counts of this clonotype. This chain links TRBV6-5 with TRBJ2-5; a possible D gene is TRBD2 (7 bases). The CDR3 covers 16 residues. CDR1 is MNHEY and CDR2 is SVGAGI in the germline V gene. V was pared by 2 bases and J by 4 bases, with 17 bases between. The CDR3 coding sequence is TGTGCCAGCAGTTACAGGGGCAGGGGAGGGGGAGAGACCCAGTACTTC. This gives the protein CASSYRGRGGGETQYF.

The chain recombines TRBV7-6 with TRBJ2-2; D is possibly TRBD1 (5 bases). The V gene lost 1 base and the J gene lost 6 bases, with 15 bases spanning the gap. The CDR3 extends over 16 amino acids. The germline V gene has CDR1 SGHVS and CDR2 FNYEAQ. The CDR3 region is CASSLVPGLQAGELFF. The CDR3 DNA reads as TGTGCCAGCAGCTTAGTCCCCGGGCTACAGGCCGGGGAGCTGTTTTTT. The complete variable domain, with remaining parts taken from reference TRBV7-6 and TRBJ2-2, reads GAGVSQSPRYKVTKRGQDVALRCDPISGHVSLYWYRQALGQGPEFLTYFNYEAQQDKSGLPNDRFSAERPEGSISTLTIQRTEQRDSAMYRCASSLVPGLQAGELFFGEGSRLTVL.

This rearrangement joins TRBV7-2 to TRBJ2-5; a weak D match, TRBD2 (6 bases). V lost 1 base to trimming and J lost 7 bases, with 19 bases between them. Germline V gene sequence: CDR1 SGHTA, CDR2 FQGNSA. The CDR3 is 16 residues long. The chain's CDR3 is CASSLEATGRGGTQYF. The CDR3 nucleotides read TGTGCCAGCAGCTTAGAGGCGACGGGTCGGGGAGGGACCCAGTACTTC. Filled out from reference TRBV7-2 and TRBJ2-5, the complete variable domain reads GAGVSQSPSNKVTEKGKDVELRCDPISGHTALYWYRQSLGQGLEFLIYFQGNSAPDKSGLPSDRFSAERTGGSVSTLTIQRTQQEDSAVYLCASSLEATGRGGTQYFGPGTRLLVL.

The chain recombines TRBV20-1 with TRBJ1-2; D ambiguous. Trimming removed 3 bases from V and 6 bases from J, with 5 bases in between. The CDR3 is 10 residues long. CDR1 is DFQATT and CDR2 is SNEGSKA in the germline V gene (reference sequence). This CDR3 reads CSASRDGYTF. The CDR3 coding sequence is TGCAGTGCTAGCCGCGATGGCTACACCTTC.

CDR3 loop: CSAPAGTGVSEQYF. The CDR3 DNA is TGCAGTGCTCCCGCCGGGACAGGCGTTAGCGAGCAGTACTTC. The chain recombines TRBV20-1 with TRBJ2-7; 8 positions agree with TRBD1. V gave up 5 bases and J gave up 6 bases; unmatched junction bases: 12. The CDR3 is 14 amino acids. Looked up from germline, CDR1 is DFQATT and CDR2 is SNEGSKA (reference sequence).